The 31 T cell receptor beta chains listed next were all sequenced from one sample in a study of blood T cell repertoires in COVID-19. Repertoires were generated with immunoSEQ multiplex PCR, while TCRdb's copy carries only in-frame clones and drops some. The top ten hold about 0.8% of the sample, which has 250,000 to 350,000 clones, roughly 89% seen once. Sequencing was carried out using peripheral blood. These receptors were taken from a man aged 25 to 40 with acute or convalescent COVID-19.

The rearrangement uses TRBV29-1 and TRBJ1-2, with a possible D match to TRBD1 (6 bases). V shed 3 bases and J shed 8 bases, with 16 bases lying between them. The germline V gene encodes CDR1 SQVTM and CDR2 ANQGSEA. CDR3 length: 13 residues. CDR3 region: CSVELQGPRGYTF. CDR3 in DNA: TGCAGCGTTGAGTTACAGGGCCCACGCGGCTACACCTTC.

V usage is TRBV5-1 and J usage is TRBJ1-2; no definite D call. Germline V CDR1 and CDR2: SGHRS, YFSETQ. V was cut by 1 base and J by 7 bases, with 14 bases left in between. The CDR3 is 14 amino acids. The CDR3 is CASSLSEGIVGYTF. The CDR3 nucleotides read TGCGCCAGCAGCTTGAGCGAGGGTATTGTTGGCTACACCTTC.

The chain carries TRBV28 and TRBJ1-1; D gene ambiguous. This CDR3 region has 12 residues. V lost 4 bases to trimming and J lost 7 bases, with 10 bases between them. In germline, CDR1 is MDHEN, CDR2 SYDVKM. The CDR3 reads CASSSLRGEAFF. CDR3 coding DNA: TGTGCCAGCAGTTCCCTCCGGGGTGAAGCTTTCTTT.

The chain uses TRBV18 and TRBJ1-1; D is unclear. Germline CDR1 KGHSH, CDR2 LQKENI. The ends were cut back, 3 bases at V and 5 bases at J, with 10 bases in the middle. The length of the CDR3 is 13 residues. The CDR3 bases are TGTGCCAGCTCACCTCACGCGGATACTGAAGCTTTCTTT. Translated, it gives CASSPHADTEAFF.

This chain connects TRBV10-3 to TRBJ2-5, with a possible D match to TRBD2 (5 bases). Trimming stripped 6 bases from V and 1 base from J, with 9 bases between. CDR3 length: 13 residues. CDR1 is ENHRY and CDR2 is SYGVKD in the germline V gene. CDR3 residues: CAIRAGIQETQYF. The CDR3 nucleotides read TGTGCCATCAGGGCGGGTATCCAAGAGACCCAGTACTTC.

V and J are TRBV9 and TRBJ1-2, with 8 bases that match TRBD1. Germline trimming cut 4 bases from V and 4 bases from J; bases unmatched to any gene: 12. The CDR3 consists of 16 residues. The germline gives CDR1 SGDLS, CDR2 YYNGEE. The CDR3 loop is CASSIPRTGISYGYTF. The DNA for the CDR3 is TGTGCCAGCAGCATACCCCGGACAGGGATATCCTATGGCTACACCTTC.

The gene calls are TRBV28 and TRBJ1-1, with D possibly TRBD1 on 5 matching bases. The V end lost 6 bases, the J end lost 5 bases, and 19 bases lay between the germline ends. The CDR3 is made up of 15 amino acids. Looked up from germline, CDR1 is MDHEN and CDR2 is SYDVKM. CDR3 protein: CASSRGGAKGTEAFF. CDR3 in DNA: TGTGCCAGCAGCCGTGGTGGGGCTAAAGGTACTGAAGCTTTCTTT.

The chain employs TRBV3-1 (or the pseudogene TRBV3-2) and TRBJ1-2, with 8 bases lining up with TRBD1. Germline trimming cut 4 bases from V and 2 bases from J; bases unmatched to any gene: 3. The germline V gene encodes CDR1 LGHDT and CDR2 YNNKEL (reference sequence). The CDR3 extends over 14 amino acids. The CDR3 loop reads CASSPRTGNYGYTF. CDR3 DNA: TGTGCCAGCAGCCCTCGGACAGGGAACTATGGCTACACCTTC.

The V gene is TRBV19, the J gene TRBJ1-1, with TRBD1 as a possible D gene (5 bases). With 5 bases removed from V and 4 bases from J, the gap between germline ends came to 17 bases. Germline V gives CDR1 LNHDA, CDR2 SQIVND (reference sequence). The CDR3 length is 15 residues. CDR3 loop: CASSPPTVRTTEAFF. DNA for the CDR3: TGTGCCAGTAGTCCCCCGACAGTGCGAACCACTGAAGCTTTCTTT. Drawing the rest from reference TRBV19 and TRBJ1-1, the complete variable domain is DGGITQSPKYLFRKEGQNVTLSCEQNLNHDAMYWYRQDPGQGLRLIYYSQIVNDFQKGDIAEGYSVSREKKESFPLTVTSAQKNPTAFYLCASSPPTVRTTEAFFGQGTRLTVV.

This chain joins TRBV5-1 and TRBJ1-4; D unresolved. CDR1 is SGHRS and CDR2 is YFSETQ in the germline V gene. Trimming left V 0 bases short and J 3 bases short, with 15 bases between. The CDR3 totals 17 residues. The CDR3: CASSLVSGIGANEKLFF. The DNA for the CDR3 is TGCGCCAGCAGCTTGGTTAGCGGGATCGGTGCTAATGAAAAACTGTTTTTT.

The chain joins TRBV6-5 to TRBJ1-5; 7 bases fit TRBD1. V lost 5 bases, J lost 4 bases, and 5 bases stayed unmatched. Germline CDR1 reads MNHEY; CDR2 reads SVGAGI. The CDR3 extends over 14 amino acids. Written as DNA, the CDR3 is TGTGCCAGCAGTCGCCGACAGGGTAATCAGCCCCAGCATTTT. It translates to CASSRRQGNQPQHF.

This chain links TRBV5-1 with TRBJ1-1; TRBD1 agrees at 7 bases. The CDR3 totals 15 residues. Trimming removed 4 bases from V and 1 base from J; junction bases left unmatched: 7. Germline V gene lookup returns CDR1 SGHRS and CDR2 YFSETQ. For the CDR3, the DNA is TGCGCCAGCAGCCCGGGGACAGATCCGAACACTGAAGCTTTCTTT. Residues: CASSPGTDPNTEAFF. Supplemented by reference TRBV5-1 and TRBJ1-1, the full variable domain reads KAGVTQTPRYLIKTRGQQVTLSCSPISGHRSVSWYQQTPGQGLQFLFEYFSETQRNKGNFPGRFSGRQFSNSRSEMNVSTLELGDSALYLCASSPGTDPNTEAFFGQGTRLTVV.

The V gene is TRBV12-5, the J gene TRBJ2-2, with D possibly TRBD1 on 6 matching bases. In germline, CDR1 is LGHNT, CDR2 FRNRAP. The CDR3 spans 19 residues. The V end lost 1 base, the J end lost 1 base, and 19 bases lay between the germline ends. The CDR3 protein is CASGLGNRAAPKNTGELFF. Here the CDR3 DNA reads TGTGCTAGTGGTTTGGGAAACAGGGCGGCCCCGAAGAACACCGGGGAGCTGTTTTTT. Drawing the rest from reference TRBV12-5 and TRBJ2-2, the complete variable domain is DARVTQTPRHKVTEMGQEVTMRCQPILGHNTVFWYRQTMMQGLELLAYFRNRAPLDDSGMPKDRFSAEMPDATLATLKIQPSEPRDSAVYFCASGLGNRAAPKNTGELFFGEGSRLTVL.

The CDR3 nucleotides are TGTGCCAGCAGGGAGGATGGGAACACTGAAGCTTTCTTT. This codes for CASREDGNTEAFF. The chain has TRBV7-3 and TRBJ1-1; D is uncertain. Trimming removed 6 bases at V and 1 base at J, with 9 bases between. This CDR3 spans 13 amino acids. Germline CDR1 and CDR2: SGHTA and FQGTGA.

The chain uses TRBV30 and TRBJ2-2, with TRBD2 identical over 10 bases. Losses at the gene ends were 8 bases for V and 4 bases for J; bases not matched to a gene: 7. The V gene's germline CDR1 is GTSNPN and CDR2 SVGIG (reference sequence). The CDR3 has 14 residues. The CDR3 DNA sequence: TGTGCCCGTAATCTAGCGGGAGTCACCGGGGAGCTGTTTTTT. Its translation is CARNLAGVTGELFF.

The gene calls are TRBV5-4 and TRBJ1-1; no firm D call. In germline, CDR1 is SGHNT, CDR2 YYREEE (reference sequence). The CDR3 is 13 residues long. V was clipped by 2 bases and J by 3 bases, with 8 bases between them. The chain's CDR3 is CASSLSLDTEAFF. The CDR3 nucleotides read TGTGCCAGCAGCTTATCTCTAGACACTGAAGCTTTCTTT.

The chain employs TRBV6-5 and TRBJ1-1; possibly TRBD1 for D (5 bases). V was cut by 6 bases and J by 3 bases, with 14 bases left in between. Germline V gene data show CDR1 as MNHEY and CDR2 as SVGAGI. This CDR3 has 14 amino acids. The CDR3 coding sequence is TGTGCCAGCAGCTGGGGGGGTTATCACACTGAAGCTTTCTTT. As protein: CASSWGGYHTEAFF.

This sequence joins TRBV18 and TRBJ2-2; 12 positions agree with TRBD2. V trimming: 3 bases; J trimming: 4 bases; junction bases outside the gene matches: 6. The CDR3 loop spans 17 amino acids. In germline, CDR1 is KGHSH, CDR2 LQKENI. The CDR3 nucleotides are TGTGCCAGCTCACCGGAACCTAGCGGGAGGGCCACCGGGGAGCTGTTTTTT. It yields the protein CASSPEPSGRATGELFF. Looking up the rest from reference TRBV18 and TRBJ2-2 gives the full variable domain: NAGVMQNPRHLVRRRGQEARLRCSPMKGHSHVYWYRQLPEEGLKFMVYLQKENIIDESGMPKERFSAEFPKEGPSILRIQQVVRGDSAAYFCASSPEPSGRATGELFFGEGSRLTVL.

This chain links TRBV3-1 (or the pseudogene TRBV3-2) with TRBJ1-5; D may be TRBD1 (6 bases). This CDR3 is 14 amino acids long. V was shortened by 4 bases and J by 3 bases, with 10 bases between the two germline ends. CDR1 is LGHDT, CDR2 YNNKEL, per germline (reference sequence). CDR3 nucleotide sequence: TGTGCCAGCAGCCGGGGACAAATCAATCAGCCCCAGCATTTT. It encodes CASSRGQINQPQHF.

V gene TRBV9 combines with J gene TRBJ2-5, with 7 bases identical to TRBD2. The CDR3 length is 15 residues. The germline V gene encodes CDR1 SGDLS and CDR2 YYNGEE. V gave up 5 bases and J gave up 5 bases; unmatched junction bases: 12. CDR3 sequence: CASSQTGGSVETQYF. The CDR3 DNA is TGTGCCAGCAGTCAAACCGGGGGGAGTGTGGAGACCCAGTACTTC.

The chain couples TRBV19 to TRBJ1-5; D perhaps matches TRBD1 (5 bases). Germline CDR1 reads LNHDA; CDR2 reads SQIVND (reference sequence). This CDR3 contains 16 residues. Trimming left V 5 bases short and J 3 bases short, with 17 bases between. CDR3 bases: TGTGCCAGTAGTGAGGGGAGGGGAGGCTCCAATCAGCCCCAGCATTTT. Its translation: CASSEGRGGSNQPQHF.

J is TRBJ1-1 and V is TRBV11-1, with 9 bases identical to TRBD1. The CDR3 is 14 amino acids. The V segment lost 6 bases and the J segment 8 bases; nucleotides outside the gene matches: 10. Germline V gene sequence: CDR1 SGHAT, CDR2 FQDESV (reference sequence). The CDR3 DNA reads TGTGCCAGCAGGTTCTCTTTACAGGGGGCGGAAGCTTTCTTT. Residues: CASRFSLQGAEAFF.

V and J are TRBV29-1 and TRBJ2-7, with D possibly being TRBD1 (6 bases). The CDR3 is made up of 14 amino acids. The germline V gene encodes CDR1 SQVTM and CDR2 ANQGSEA. V lost 4 bases to trimming and J lost 0 bases, with 13 bases between them. The CDR3 sequence: CSVGTGFPSYEQYF. The CDR3 DNA sequence: TGCAGCGTTGGTACAGGGTTCCCCTCCTACGAGCAGTACTTC.

This clone came up once. The rearrangement uses TRBV19 and TRBJ2-2, with 15 bases identical to TRBD2. The CDR3 length is 18 residues. Germline CDR1 and CDR2: LNHDA and SQIVND (reference sequence). J was trimmed by 7 bases and V by 1 base; bases with no gene match: 7. The CDR3 region has the DNA TGTGCCAGTAGTATAGGGACTAGCGGGGGGGCGATCGGCGGGGAGCTGTTTTTT. Translation gives CASSIGTSGGAIGGELFF.

The chain combines TRBV14 with TRBJ2-3; 10 nucleotides align to TRBD2. Germline V gene data show CDR1 as SGHDN and CDR2 as FVKESK. V shed 1 base and J 5 bases; nucleotides not matched to a gene: 6. The CDR3 is 16 residues long. Written as DNA, the CDR3 is TGTGCCAGCAGCCAAGTGTGGCTAGCGGGGGTAGATACGCAGTATTTT. Residues: CASSQVWLAGVDTQYF.

The V call is TRBV27, the J call TRBJ1-1; 7 nucleotides line up with TRBD1. Losses at the gene ends were 4 bases for V and 4 bases for J; bases not matched to a gene: 6. CDR3 length: 14 amino acids. The germline CDR1 and CDR2 sequences are MNHEY and SMNVEV (reference sequence). CDR3 amino acids: CASSSTGLTTEAFF. The DNA for the CDR3 is TGTGCCAGCAGTTCGACAGGGTTGACCACTGAAGCTTTCTTT.

V and J are TRBV30 and TRBJ1-4; tentative D call: TRBD1 (5 bases). Germline assignment: CDR1 GTSNPN and CDR2 SVGIG (reference sequence). The V gene lost 0 bases and the J gene lost 10 bases, with 9 bases spanning the gap. The CDR3 length is 12 residues. The CDR3 spells CAWSVLGGKLFF. CDR3 DNA: TGTGCCTGGAGTGTTTTGGGGGGAAAACTGTTTTTT.

V is TRBV5-4 and J is TRBJ2-1; 7 nucleotides align to TRBD1. Germline V gene sequence: CDR1 SGHNT, CDR2 YYREEE (reference sequence). Unmatched junction bases numbered 7, after V lost 0 bases and J lost 4 bases. This CDR3 comprises 16 residues. CDR3 residues: CASSLGTGTVYNEQFF. Written as DNA, the CDR3 is TGTGCCAGCAGCTTGGGAACCGGGACAGTTTACAATGAGCAGTTCTTC.

The chain is built from TRBV7-9 and TRBJ2-1; D is possibly TRBD1 (7 bases). With 4 bases removed from V and 7 bases from J, the gap between germline ends came to 17 bases. The CDR3 length is 15 residues. The V gene's germline CDR1 is SEHNR and CDR2 FQNEAQ (reference sequence). For the CDR3, the DNA is TGTGCCAGCAGCTCAAACAGGGGAGGATTGAATGAGCAGTTCTTC. It yields the protein CASSSNRGGLNEQFF.

The chain combines TRBV7-2 with TRBJ2-4, with 11 bases identical to TRBD2. With V trimmed by 5 bases and J by 6 bases, 6 bases remained unmatched. Per germline, CDR1 SGHTA and CDR2 FQGNSA. The CDR3 has 15 residues. The CDR3 spells CASSLIAGGGNIQYF. CDR3 sequence (DNA): TGTGCCAGCAGCCTCATAGCGGGAGGGGGAAACATTCAGTACTTC.

The chain links TRBV9 to TRBJ2-7; D gene uncertain. CDR3 length: 13 amino acids. V was cut by 0 bases and J by 3 bases, with 7 bases left in between. Germline loops: CDR1 SGDLS, CDR2 YYNGEE. This CDR3 is CASSVDGRYEQYF. Here the CDR3 DNA reads TGTGCCAGCAGCGTAGACGGTCGCTACGAGCAGTACTTC.